A selection of T cell receptor beta chains follows, all from one sample in a study of radiotherapy plus CTLA-4 blockade in lung cancer. Profiling relied on immunoSEQ multiplex PCR, and the TCRdb table lists in-frame clones only, not all of them. Counted here are 75,000 to 80,000 clones, 85% to 90% occurring once; the ten biggest clones make up around 0.8%. Sequences were derived from peripheral blood, sampled from a patient treated with radiotherapy plus ipilimumab. The receptors come from a human donor with non-small cell lung cancer who had stable disease on radiotherapy plus ipilimumab. Each CDR3 is given with its conserved first and last residue. Fields, in order: J gene, D gene, V gene, clone size, CDR3 DNA, CDR3 protein. The D gene is left open where the match is weak. Size tells how often a clone was seen (once, few, many) or the class of an expanded clone, and some rows leave it out.

J: TRBJ2-7; D: NA; V: TRBV20-1; size: NA; DNA: TGCAGTGCTAGAGAGGTCTACGAGCAGTACTTC; CDR3: CSAREVYEQYF
J: TRBJ1-2; D: TRBD1; V: TRBV5-4; size: NA; DNA: TGTGCCAGCAGCGAAGGGACAGGGGATGGCTACACCTTC; CDR3: CASSEGTGDGYTF
J: TRBJ2-1; D: TRBD2; V: TRBV9; size: NA; DNA: TGTGCCAGCAGCCCGGGACTAGCGGAGTACAATGAGCAGTTCTTC; CDR3: CASSPGLAEYNEQFF
J: TRBJ2-7; D: NA; V: TRBV11-2; size: NA; DNA: TGTGCCAGCACCCTAGGGATTCCCTACGAGCAGTACTTC; CDR3: CASTLGIPYEQYF
J: TRBJ2-1; D: TRBD2; V: TRBV11-3; size: NA; DNA: TGTGCCAGCAGCTTAAGGGGTAGCGGGAACAATGAGCAGTTCTTC; CDR3: CASSLRGSGNNEQFF
J: TRBJ1-4; D: TRBD1; V: TRBV5-6; size: NA; DNA: TGTGCCAGCAGCCGGGACAGGGATGAAAAACTGTTTTTT; CDR3: CASSRDRDEKLFF
J: TRBJ1-1; D: NA; V: TRBV20-1; size: NA; DNA: TGCAGTGCCAGTACGGAGTTCGAAGCTTTCTTT; CDR3: CSASTEFEAFF
J: TRBJ1-3; D: NA; V: TRBV28; size: once; DNA: TGTGCCAGCAGTAGGGGCCCTGGAAACACCATATATTTT; CDR3: CASSRGPGNTIYF
J: TRBJ2-3; D: TRBD2; V: TRBV10-2; size: NA; DNA: TGCGCCAGCAGTGAGAGTGCGGGACTAGGGGCGGATACGCAGTATTTT; CDR3: CASSESAGLGADTQYF
J: TRBJ2-3; D: TRBD2; V: TRBV19; size: NA; DNA: TGTGCCAGGACACTGGGGCCTAGCGGGAGCCCCACAGATACGCAGTATTTT; CDR3: CARTLGPSGSPTDTQYF
J: TRBJ1-6; D: NA; V: TRBV6-5; size: NA; DNA: TGTGCCAGCAGTTCCGTACCCTTTTATTCACCCCTCCACTTT; CDR3: CASSSVPFYSPLHF
J: TRBJ1-4; D: NA; V: TRBV10-1; size: NA; DNA: TGCGCCAGCAGTGAAGGAACAACTAATGAAAAACTGTTTTTT; CDR3: CASSEGTTNEKLFF
J: TRBJ2-7; D: NA; V: TRBV5-1; size: NA; DNA: TGCGCCAGCAGCCTAGGGCAGGTGGGGCACGAGCAGTACTTC; CDR3: CASSLGQVGHEQYF
J: TRBJ2-7; D: NA; V: TRBV18; size: once; DNA: TGTGCCAGCTCACCAAGGACACTAGAGGGGACGCGTGAGCAGTACTTC; CDR3: CASSPRTLEGTREQYF
J: TRBJ1-1; D: NA; V: TRBV5-4; size: NA; DNA: TGTGCCAGCAGCCTAAGGGTCGGGGCGGGCACTGAAGCTTTCTTT; CDR3: CASSLRVGAGTEAFF
J: TRBJ2-7; D: TRBD1; V: TRBV4-1; size: NA; DNA: TGCGCCAGCAGCCAAGGTTCTCGCCGGGACAGCTCCTACGAGCAGTACTTC; CDR3: CASSQGSRRDSSYEQYF